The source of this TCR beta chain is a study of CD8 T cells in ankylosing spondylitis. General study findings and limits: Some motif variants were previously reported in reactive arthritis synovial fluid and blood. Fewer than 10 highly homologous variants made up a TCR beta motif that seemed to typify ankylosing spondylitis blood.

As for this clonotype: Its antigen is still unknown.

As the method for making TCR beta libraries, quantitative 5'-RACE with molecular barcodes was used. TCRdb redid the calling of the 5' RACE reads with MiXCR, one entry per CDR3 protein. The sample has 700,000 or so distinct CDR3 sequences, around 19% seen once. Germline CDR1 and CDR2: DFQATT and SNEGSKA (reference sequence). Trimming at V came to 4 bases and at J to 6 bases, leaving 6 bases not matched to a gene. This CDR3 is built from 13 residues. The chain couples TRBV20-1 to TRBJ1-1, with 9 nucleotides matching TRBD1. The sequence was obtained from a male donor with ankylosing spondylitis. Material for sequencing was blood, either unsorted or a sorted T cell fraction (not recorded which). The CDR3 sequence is CSAKLGQGAEAFF. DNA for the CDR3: TGCAGTGCTAAACTGGGACAGGGTGCTGAAGCTTTCTTT.